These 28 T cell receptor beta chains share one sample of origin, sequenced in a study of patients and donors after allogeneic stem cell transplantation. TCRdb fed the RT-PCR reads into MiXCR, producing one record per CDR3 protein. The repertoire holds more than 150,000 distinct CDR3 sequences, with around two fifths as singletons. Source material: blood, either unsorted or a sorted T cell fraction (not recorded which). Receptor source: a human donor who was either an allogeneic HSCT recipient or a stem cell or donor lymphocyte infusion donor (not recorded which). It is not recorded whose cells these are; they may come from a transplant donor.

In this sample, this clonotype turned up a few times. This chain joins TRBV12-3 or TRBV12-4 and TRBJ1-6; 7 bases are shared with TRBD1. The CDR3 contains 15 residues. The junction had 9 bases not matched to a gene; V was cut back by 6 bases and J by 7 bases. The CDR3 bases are TGTGCCAGCAGGCCCCGGGACAGAGTAAATTCACCCCTCCACTTT. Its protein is CASRPRDRVNSPLHF.

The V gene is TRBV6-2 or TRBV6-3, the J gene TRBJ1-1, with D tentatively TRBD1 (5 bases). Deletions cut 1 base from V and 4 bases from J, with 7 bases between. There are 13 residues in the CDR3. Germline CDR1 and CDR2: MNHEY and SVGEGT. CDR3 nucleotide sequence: TGTGCCAGCAGTTACTGGGACTTCACTGAAGCTTTCTTT. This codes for CASSYWDFTEAFF.

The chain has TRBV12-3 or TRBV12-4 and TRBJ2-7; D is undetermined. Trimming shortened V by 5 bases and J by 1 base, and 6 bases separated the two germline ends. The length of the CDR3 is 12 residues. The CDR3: CASSAGSYEQYF. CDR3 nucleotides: TGTGCCAGCAGTGCAGGATCCTACGAGCAGTACTTC.

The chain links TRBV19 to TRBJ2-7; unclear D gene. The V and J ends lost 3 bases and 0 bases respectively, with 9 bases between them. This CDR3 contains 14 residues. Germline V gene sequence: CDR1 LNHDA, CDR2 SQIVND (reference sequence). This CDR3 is CASSMMWTSYEQYF. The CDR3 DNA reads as TGTGCCAGTAGTATGATGTGGACCTCCTACGAGCAGTACTTC. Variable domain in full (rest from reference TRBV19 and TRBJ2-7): DGGITQSPKYLFRKEGQNVTLSCEQNLNHDAMYWYRQDPGQGLRLIYYSQIVNDFQKGDIAEGYSVSREKKESFPLTVTSAQKNPTAFYLCASSMMWTSYEQYFGPGTRLTVT.

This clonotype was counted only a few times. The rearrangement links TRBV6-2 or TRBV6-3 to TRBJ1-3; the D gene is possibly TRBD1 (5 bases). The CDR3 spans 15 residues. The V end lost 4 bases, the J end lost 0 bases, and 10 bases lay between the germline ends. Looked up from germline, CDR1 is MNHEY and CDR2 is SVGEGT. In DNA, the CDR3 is TGTGCCAGCAGTTTATCAGGGAGCTCTGGAAACACCATATATTTT. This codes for CASSLSGSSGNTIYF.

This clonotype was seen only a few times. The CDR3 DNA reads as TGTGCCAGCAGAGGACTAGCGGGAGTGGACACCGGGGAGCTGTTTTTT. This encodes CASRGLAGVDTGELFF. The rearrangement links TRBV12-3 or TRBV12-4 to TRBJ2-2, with TRBD2 matching over 13 bases. V shed 6 bases and J 3 bases; nucleotides not matched to a gene: 4. The length of the CDR3 is 16 residues.

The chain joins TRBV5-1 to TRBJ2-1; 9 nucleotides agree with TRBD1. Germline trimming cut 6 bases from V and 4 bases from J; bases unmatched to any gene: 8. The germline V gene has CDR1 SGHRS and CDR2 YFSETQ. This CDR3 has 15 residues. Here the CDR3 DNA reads TGCGCCAGCACTATGGACAGGGGCGTTTACAATGAGCAGTTCTTC. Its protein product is CASTMDRGVYNEQFF.

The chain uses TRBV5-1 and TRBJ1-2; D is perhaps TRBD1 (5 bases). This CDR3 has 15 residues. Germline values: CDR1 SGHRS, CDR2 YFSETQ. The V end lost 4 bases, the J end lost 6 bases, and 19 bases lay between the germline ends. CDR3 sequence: CASSPILGTENGYTF. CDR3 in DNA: TGCGCCAGCAGCCCCATCCTCGGGACGGAAAATGGCTACACCTTC.

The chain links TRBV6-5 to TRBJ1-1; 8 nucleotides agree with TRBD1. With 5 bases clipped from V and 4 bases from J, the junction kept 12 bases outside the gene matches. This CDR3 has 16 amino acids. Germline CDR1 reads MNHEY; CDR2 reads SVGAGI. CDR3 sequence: CASSDYSGGASTEAFF. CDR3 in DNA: TGTGCCAGCAGTGACTACTCAGGGGGCGCGAGCACTGAAGCTTTCTTT.

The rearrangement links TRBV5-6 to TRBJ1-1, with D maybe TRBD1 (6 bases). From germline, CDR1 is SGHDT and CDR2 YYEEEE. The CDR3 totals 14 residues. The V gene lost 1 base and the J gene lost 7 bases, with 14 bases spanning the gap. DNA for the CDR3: TGTGCCAGCAGCTTGTCAGCAGGGGATGTTGAAGCTTTCTTT. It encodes CASSLSAGDVEAFF.

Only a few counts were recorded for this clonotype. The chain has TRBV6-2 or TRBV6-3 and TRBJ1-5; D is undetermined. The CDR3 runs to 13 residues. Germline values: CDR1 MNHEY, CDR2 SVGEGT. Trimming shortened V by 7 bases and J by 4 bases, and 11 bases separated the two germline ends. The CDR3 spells CASTAEHNQPQHF. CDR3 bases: TGTGCCAGCACCGCCGAGCATAATCAGCCCCAGCATTTT.

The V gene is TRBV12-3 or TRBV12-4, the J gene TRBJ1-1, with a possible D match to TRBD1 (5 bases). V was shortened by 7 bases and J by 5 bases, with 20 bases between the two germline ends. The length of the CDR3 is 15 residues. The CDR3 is CASNHGGVLRTEAFF. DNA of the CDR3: TGTGCCAGCAACCACGGGGGGGTACTGAGGACTGAAGCTTTCTTT.

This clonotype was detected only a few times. In DNA form, the CDR3 reads TGTGCCAGTAGTCCCGAACAGGTACGGAACACTGAAGCTTTCTTT. Its translation is CASSPEQVRNTEAFF. The rearrangement links TRBV19 to TRBJ1-1; D is possibly TRBD1 (5 bases). Looked up from germline, CDR1 is LNHDA and CDR2 is SQIVND (reference sequence). The CDR3 consists of 15 residues. Trimming took off 5 bases at V and 1 base at J, with 14 bases between the two ends. Variable domain in full (rest from reference TRBV19 and TRBJ1-1): DGGITQSPKYLFRKEGQNVTLSCEQNLNHDAMYWYRQDPGQGLRLIYYSQIVNDFQKGDIAEGYSVSREKKESFPLTVTSAQKNPTAFYLCASSPEQVRNTEAFFGQGTRLTVV.

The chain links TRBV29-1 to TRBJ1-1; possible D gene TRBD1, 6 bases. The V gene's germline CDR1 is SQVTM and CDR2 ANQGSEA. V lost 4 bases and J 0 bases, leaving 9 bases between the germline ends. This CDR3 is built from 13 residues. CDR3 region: CSVGGQMNTEAFF. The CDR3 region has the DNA TGCAGCGTTGGTGGACAGATGAACACTGAAGCTTTCTTT.

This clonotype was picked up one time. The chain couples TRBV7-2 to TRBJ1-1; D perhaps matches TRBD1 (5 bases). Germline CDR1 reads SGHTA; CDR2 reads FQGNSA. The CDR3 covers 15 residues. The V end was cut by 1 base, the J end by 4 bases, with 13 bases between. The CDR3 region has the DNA TGTGCCAGCAGCTTAGTCGGCGGGGGGGGCACTGAAGCTTTCTTT. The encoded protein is CASSLVGGGGTEAFF.

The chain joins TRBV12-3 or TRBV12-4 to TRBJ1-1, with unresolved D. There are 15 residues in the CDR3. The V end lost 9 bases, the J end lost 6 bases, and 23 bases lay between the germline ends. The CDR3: CASQEVGPNVPEAFF. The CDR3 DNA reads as TGTGCCAGTCAGGAGGTTGGGCCGAACGTACCTGAAGCTTTCTTT.

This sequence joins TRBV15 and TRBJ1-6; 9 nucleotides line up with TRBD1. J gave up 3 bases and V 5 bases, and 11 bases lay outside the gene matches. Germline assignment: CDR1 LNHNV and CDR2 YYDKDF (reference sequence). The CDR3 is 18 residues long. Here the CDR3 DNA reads TGTGCCACCAGCGGCAACAGGGGGCCCGAGAACTATAATTCACCCCTCCACTTT. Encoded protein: CATSGNRGPENYNSPLHF.

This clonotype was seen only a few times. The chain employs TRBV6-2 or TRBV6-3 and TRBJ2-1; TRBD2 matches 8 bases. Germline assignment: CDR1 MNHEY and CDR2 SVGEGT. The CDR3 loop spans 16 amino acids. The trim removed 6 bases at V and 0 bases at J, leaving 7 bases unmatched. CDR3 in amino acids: CASRRLAGSSYNEQFF. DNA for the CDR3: TGTGCCAGCAGAAGGCTAGCGGGCAGCTCCTACAATGAGCAGTTCTTC.

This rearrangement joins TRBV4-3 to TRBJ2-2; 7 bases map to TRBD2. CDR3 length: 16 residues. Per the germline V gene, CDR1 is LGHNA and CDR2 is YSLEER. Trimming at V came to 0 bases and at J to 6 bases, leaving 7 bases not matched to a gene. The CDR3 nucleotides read TGCGCCAGCAGCCAAGATCCCGGACTAGGCCCCGGGGAGCTGTTTTTT. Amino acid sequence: CASSQDPGLGPGELFF.

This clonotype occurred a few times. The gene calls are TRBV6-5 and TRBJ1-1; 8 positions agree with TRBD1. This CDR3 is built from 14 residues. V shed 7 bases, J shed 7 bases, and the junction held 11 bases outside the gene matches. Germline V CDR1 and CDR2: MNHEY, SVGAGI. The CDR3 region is CASTRQGQGGEAFF. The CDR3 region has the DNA TGTGCCAGCACCCGACAGGGGCAGGGTGGTGAAGCTTTCTTT.

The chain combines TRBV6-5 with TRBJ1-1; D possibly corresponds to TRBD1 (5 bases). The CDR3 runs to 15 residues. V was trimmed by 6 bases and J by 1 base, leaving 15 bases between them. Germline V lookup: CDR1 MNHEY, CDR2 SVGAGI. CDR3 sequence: CASRPRAGPNTEAFF. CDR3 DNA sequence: TGTGCCAGCAGGCCCAGGGCCGGCCCGAACACTGAAGCTTTCTTT.

The DNA of the CDR3 is TGTGCCAGCTCACCAACAGAGGACGAGCAGTACTTC. Protein sequence: CASSPTEDEQYF. V gene TRBV18 combines with J gene TRBJ2-7; D gene ambiguous. The CDR3 length is 12 residues. Trimming removed 2 bases from V and 5 bases from J, with 7 bases in between. Per the germline V gene, CDR1 is KGHSH and CDR2 is LQKENI. The full variable domain, its missing parts supplied by reference TRBV18 and TRBJ2-7, is NAGVMQNPRHLVRRRGQEARLRCSPMKGHSHVYWYRQLPEEGLKFMVYLQKENIIDESGMPKERFSAEFPKEGPSILRIQQVVRGDSAAYFCASSPTEDEQYFGPGTRLTVT.

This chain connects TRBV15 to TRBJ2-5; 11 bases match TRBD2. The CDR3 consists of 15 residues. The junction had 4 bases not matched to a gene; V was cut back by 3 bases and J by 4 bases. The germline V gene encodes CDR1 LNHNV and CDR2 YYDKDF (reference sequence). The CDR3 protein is CATSRTSGDTETQYF. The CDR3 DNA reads TGTGCCACCAGCAGGACTAGCGGGGACACAGAGACCCAGTACTTC.

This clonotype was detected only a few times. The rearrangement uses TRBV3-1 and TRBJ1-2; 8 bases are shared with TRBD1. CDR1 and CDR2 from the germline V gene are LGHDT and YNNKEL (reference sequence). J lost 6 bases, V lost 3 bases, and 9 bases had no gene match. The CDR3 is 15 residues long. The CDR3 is CASSQAGTGGNGYTF. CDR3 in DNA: TGTGCCAGCAGCCAGGCCGGGACAGGAGGAAATGGCTACACCTTC.

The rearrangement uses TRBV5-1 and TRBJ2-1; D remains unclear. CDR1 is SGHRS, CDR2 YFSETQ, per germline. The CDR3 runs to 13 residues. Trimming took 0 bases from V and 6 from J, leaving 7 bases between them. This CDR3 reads CASSLDAGNEQFF. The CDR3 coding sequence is TGCGCCAGCAGCTTGGACGCAGGCAATGAGCAGTTCTTC.

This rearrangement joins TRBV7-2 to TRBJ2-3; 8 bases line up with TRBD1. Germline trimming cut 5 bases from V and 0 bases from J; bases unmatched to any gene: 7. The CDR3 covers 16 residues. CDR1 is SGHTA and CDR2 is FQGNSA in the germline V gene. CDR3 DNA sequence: TGTGCCAGCAGCGTCAGGACAGGGACTAGCACAGATACGCAGTATTTT. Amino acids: CASSVRTGTSTDTQYF. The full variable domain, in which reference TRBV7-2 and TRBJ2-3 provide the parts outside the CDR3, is GAGVSQSPSNKVTEKGKDVELRCDPISGHTALYWYRQSLGQGLEFLIYFQGNSAPDKSGLPSDRFSAERTGGSVSTLTIQRTQQEDSAVYLCASSVRTGTSTDTQYFGPGTRLTVL.

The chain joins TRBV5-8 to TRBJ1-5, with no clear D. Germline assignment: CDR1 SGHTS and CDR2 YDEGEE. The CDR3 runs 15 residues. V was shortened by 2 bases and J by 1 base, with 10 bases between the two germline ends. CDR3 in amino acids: CASSFEVGSNQPQHF. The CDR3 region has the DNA TGTGCCAGCAGCTTTGAGGTCGGAAGCAATCAGCCCCAGCATTTT. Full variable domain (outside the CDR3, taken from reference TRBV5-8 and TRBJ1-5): EAGVTQSPTHLIKTRGQQATLRCSPISGHTSVYWYQQALGLGLQFLLWYDEGEERNRGNFPPRFSGRQFPNYSSELNVNALELEDSALYLCASSFEVGSNQPQHFGDGTRLSIL.

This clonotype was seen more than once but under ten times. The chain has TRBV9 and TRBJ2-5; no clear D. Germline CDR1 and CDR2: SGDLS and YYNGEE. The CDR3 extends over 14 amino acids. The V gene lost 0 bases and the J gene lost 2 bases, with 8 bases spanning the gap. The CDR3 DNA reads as TGTGCCAGCAGCGTAGGGCTTGGACAAGAGACCCAGTACTTC. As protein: CASSVGLGQETQYF.